This T cell receptor (beta chain) appears in the sequencing data of a study of T-cell reconstitution after alpha-beta-depleted transplantation in children. Study-wide results and caveats: In some patients, recipient T cells and intrathymic progenitors surviving conditioning explained high day-60 diversity. Several hundred expanded graft clones reportedly supplied alpha-beta T cells about two months after transplant. T-cell counts and diversity were attributed mostly to newly produced T cells one year after transplant.

This clonotype has only a few counts. Its antigen is not known. The CDR3 covers 16 residues. CDR1 is LGHNA and CDR2 is YNFKEQ in the germline V gene. Trimming took off 4 bases at V and 1 base at J, with 14 bases between the two ends. Preparation of the TCRbeta library was carried out with unique molecular identifiers. A single record per CDR3 protein comes from TCRdb applying MiXCR to the PCR reads. The data contain around 420,000 distinct CDR3 sequences, roughly 17% of them seen just once; the ten biggest clones take up under 30%. Here the sequenced sample was PBMCs, mostly from graft donor cells, taken 360 days after TCRalphabeta/CD19-depleted stem cell transplant. V is TRBV4-2 and J is TRBJ2-1; unclear D gene. The source of this sequence is a boy less than two years old who had a stem cell transplant for Wiskott-Aldrich syndrome, so the T cells may come from the graft donor. CDR3 residues: CASSPNEAISYNEQFF. The CDR3 bases are TGTGCCAGCAGCCCAAATGAGGCCATTTCCTACAATGAGCAGTTCTTC.